This T cell receptor beta chain originates from a study of vaccination and CD4 T cells after COVID-19. Study details: Sampling after COVID took place at a median of 101 days (range 35 to 161) following diagnosis. Median time from second vaccine dose to sampling was approximately 69 days (14 to 241).

As concerns this clonotype: Its target is not known.

With the Oncomine TCR Beta short-read assay, DNA from cultured CD4+ T cells was sequenced. The genomic DNA was obtained from cultured CD4+ T cells by extraction with the QIAamp micro DNA kit. TCRdb reanalysed the PCR reads using MiXCR and keeps one entry per CDR3 protein. This sample has about 22,000 distinct CDR3 sequences, with approximately 30% found just once. The CDR3 is 23 residues long. Germline-derived CDR1 and CDR2 are SGHTA and FQGNSA. Unmatched junction bases numbered 20, after V lost 3 bases and J lost 0 bases. The treatment is: approximately nine-day PBMC culture with coronavirus spike peptide pools or control peptides (ViraFEST assay). Positive SARS-CoV-2 PCR tests in convalescent patients dated from March to December 2020, pre-Alpha, Beta and Delta.

Specimen: cultured CD4+ T cells from blood. This receptor was obtained from a human donor with COVID-19. The chain links TRBV7-2 to TRBJ2-3; 14 bases match TRBD2. In nucleotides, the CDR3 is TGTGCCAGCAGCTTCGGTCGGGGTAGGACCCGACTAGCGGGGGGGACTAGCACAGATACGCAGTATTTT. Residues: CASSFGRGRTRLAGGTSTDTQYF.